The entry below describes one TCR beta chain. The sample originates from a study of blood T cell repertoires in COVID-19. Study background: Both acute and convalescent COVID-19 samples were obtained from the United States, Italy and Spain. From T cells, B-cell-depleted T cells, or PBMCs came the material, which was cDNA or gDNA.

Germline CDR1 is SGHAT and CDR2 is FQNNGV. Trimming took off 4 bases at V and 11 bases at J, with 17 bases between the two ends. The CDR3 spans 13 residues. Authors' methods: Reference gene primer amplification gave estimated nucleated cell counts. Profiling relied on immunoSEQ multiplex PCR, and the TCRdb table lists in-frame clones only, not all of them. V and J calls and clone size come straight from that table; D and trimming were deduced from the DNA. The sample holds 60,000 or so clones; about four fifths are singletons and the top ten take nearly 5%. The chain is built from TRBV11-2 and TRBJ1-1; the D gene is possibly TRBD1 (5 bases). The TCR originated in a human donor in a cohort sampled during active COVID-19. The sequencing input was peripheral blood. CDR3 region: CASSSYPQTAAFF. CDR3 nucleotides: TGTGCCAGCAGCTCCTACCCTCAGACAGCGGCTTTCTTT.